This TCR beta chain is from a study of blood T cell repertoires in COVID-19. Background on the study: The samples span acute and convalescent COVID-19 from the United States, Italy and Spain.

The CDR3 spans 15 residues. V was clipped by 1 base and J by 4 bases, with 11 bases between them. CDR1 is LGHNA and CDR2 is YNFKEQ in the germline V gene. This table comes from immunoSEQ multiplex PCR, and its TCRdb copy is limited to in-frame clones, with some not included. The table records roughly 400,000 clones, 88% of them present only once. Participants were aged roughly 18 to 89 years from approximately 25 US areas. This rearrangement joins TRBV4-2 to TRBJ1-5, with a weak D call TRBD1 (6 bases). The clonotype was recovered from a woman between 35 and 50 years old with acute COVID-19. Sequenced sample: PBMCs or T cells enriched from blood (not recorded which). This CDR3 is CASSQVGTSNQPQHF. The CDR3 DNA sequence: TGTGCCAGCAGCCAAGTGGGGACAAGTAATCAGCCCCAGCATTTT.